The clone carrying this T cell receptor beta chain has just one count. This sample is part of a study of blood T cell repertoires in COVID-19. Study details: The United States, Italy and Spain supplied acute and convalescent COVID-19 samples.

V trimming: 2 bases; J trimming: 9 bases; junction bases outside the gene matches: 13. Germline V gives CDR1 SGHTA, CDR2 FQGTGA. The CDR3 runs to 16 residues. Only in-frame clones appear in the TCRdb table, and some are missing; sequencing was by immunoSEQ multiplex PCR. The sample carries 25,000 to 30,000 clones, approximately 84% recorded once. Sequenced input: peripheral blood. This sequence originates from an older woman with acute or convalescent COVID-19. The chain couples TRBV7-3 to TRBJ2-5, with TRBD2 identical over 9 bases. CDR3 DNA: TGTGCCAGCAGCTTATCAGGCGGGGGGGTCACTGGACCCCAGTACTTC. Translating it yields CASSLSGGGVTGPQYF.